Listed here are 30 T cell receptor beta chains from one sample, sequenced in a study of blood T cell repertoires in COVID-19. Assay: immunoSEQ multiplex PCR; the TCRdb copy retains only in-frame clones and omits some. The sample includes 150,000 to 200,000 clones, more than 75% of them seen just once. Sequenced material: peripheral blood. The source is a man aged 35 to 55 with active or convalescent COVID-19.

The gene calls are TRBV13 and TRBJ2-3; 7 bases line up with TRBD2. CDR1 and CDR2 from the germline V gene are PRHDT and FYEKMQ (reference sequence). With V trimmed by 3 bases and J by 4 bases, 7 bases remained unmatched. The CDR3 loop spans 15 amino acids. CDR3 bases: TGTGCCAGCAGCTTCGGCGGGAGCCGGGCAGATACGCAGTATTTT. As protein: CASSFGGSRADTQYF.

This chain joins TRBV4-3 and TRBJ1-2; D unresolved. CDR1 LGHNA and CDR2 YSLEER come from the germline V gene. Trimming left V 0 bases short and J 0 bases short, with 20 bases between. CDR3 length equals 19 residues. DNA for the CDR3: TGCGCCAGCAGCCAAGATTCGTCATCGGCGGCGGGAGCTAACTATGGCTACACCTTC. Translation: CASSQDSSSAAGANYGYTF.

The chain joins TRBV3-1 (or the pseudogene TRBV3-2) to TRBJ1-2, with TRBD1 matching over 10 bases. The CDR3 loop spans 18 amino acids. J gave up 6 bases and V 1 base, and 14 bases lay outside the gene matches. Germline V lookup: CDR1 LGHDT, CDR2 YNNKEL (reference sequence). The DNA of the CDR3 is TGTGCCAGCAGCCAAGCCAGCCGGGGGACAGGGGCAAGAAATGGCTACACCTTC. Its protein product is CASSQASRGTGARNGYTF.

This chain links TRBV19 with TRBJ1-5, with D tentatively TRBD1 (6 bases). From germline, CDR1 is LNHDA and CDR2 SQIVND (reference sequence). There are 14 residues in the CDR3. V was cut by 1 base and J by 6 bases, with 10 bases left in between. CDR3 coding DNA: TGTGCCAGTAGTATAGTCAGGGGAAGTCAGCCCCAGCATTTT. It encodes CASSIVRGSQPQHF.

The chain is built from TRBV12-3 or TRBV12-4 and TRBJ2-2; TRBD1 matches at 7 bases. V was pared by 10 bases and J by 5 bases, with 7 bases of the junction left unmatched. The CDR3 runs to 13 residues. The CDR3 DNA reads as TGTGCCACCGATCACAGGGGAACCGGGGAGCTGTTTTTT. This translates into CATDHRGTGELFF.

The chain employs TRBV6-6 and TRBJ1-1, with D unresolved. Germline V gene data show CDR1 as MNHNY and CDR2 as SVGAGI (reference sequence). With 6 bases removed from V and 4 bases from J, the gap between germline ends came to 12 bases. The CDR3 length is 13 residues. The CDR3 sequence: CASRPPEGTEAFF. In nucleotides, the CDR3 is TGTGCCAGCAGGCCACCGGAGGGCACTGAAGCTTTCTTT.

This rearrangement joins TRBV24-1 to TRBJ1-1; D is ambiguous. The V gene's germline CDR1 is KGHDR and CDR2 SFDVKD. Trimming stripped 8 bases from V and 3 bases from J, with 15 bases between. There are 14 residues in the CDR3. DNA of the CDR3: TGTGCCACCAATAACGGGGAGGATTACACTGAAGCTTTCTTT. This sequence encodes CATNNGEDYTEAFF.

The J gene is TRBJ1-2, the V gene TRBV19; no clear D. Looked up from germline, CDR1 is LNHDA and CDR2 is SQIVND (reference sequence). V lost 7 bases to trimming and J lost 4 bases, with 22 bases between them. CDR3 length equals 16 residues. In DNA, the CDR3 is TGTGCCAGTACCGCCCGGGAGGTCAGAGGTTCCTATGGCTACACCTTC. It translates to CASTAREVRGSYGYTF.

The chain carries TRBV6-1 and TRBJ2-7, with a tentative D call TRBD2 (5 bases). Trimming removed 3 bases at V and 4 bases at J, with 19 bases between. The germline CDR1 and CDR2 sequences are MNHNS and SASEGT. The CDR3 extends over 16 amino acids. The CDR3 spells CASSDQVRVFGYEQYF. The CDR3 region has the DNA TGTGCCAGCAGTGATCAAGTGAGGGTATTTGGGTACGAGCAGTACTTC.

This rearrangement joins TRBV5-1 to TRBJ2-7; the match to TRBD2 covers 7 bases. The length of the CDR3 is 14 residues. Germline trimming cut 3 bases from V and 0 bases from J; bases unmatched to any gene: 3. Germline values: CDR1 SGHRS, CDR2 YFSETQ. CDR3 sequence (DNA): TGCGCCAGCAGCTACGGCGGGAGCTCCTACGAGCAGTACTTC. It codes for CASSYGGSSYEQYF.

This chain uses TRBV29-1 with TRBJ1-1, with 10 bases aligning to TRBD1. From germline, CDR1 is SQVTM and CDR2 ANQGSEA. This CDR3 has 13 amino acids. The V segment lost 6 bases and the J segment 11 bases; nucleotides outside the gene matches: 12. CDR3: CSVIGRQGAAAFF. In nucleotides, the CDR3 is TGCAGCGTCATTGGCAGACAGGGGGCCGCCGCTTTCTTT.

The chain uses TRBV6-1 and TRBJ1-5; 7 bases are a match to TRBD1. V dropped 2 bases and J dropped 0; count of bases not matched to a gene: 22. Germline CDR1 and CDR2: MNHNS and SASEGT. CDR3 length equals 22 residues. The CDR3 is CASSETPLWTGYDPYSNQPQHF. The CDR3 nucleotides are TGTGCCAGCAGTGAAACCCCCCTTTGGACAGGTTACGATCCCTATAGCAATCAGCCCCAGCATTTT.

The chain employs TRBV19 and TRBJ1-2; D gene ambiguous. V lost 4 bases to trimming and J lost 1 base, with 16 bases between them. Germline assignment: CDR1 LNHDA and CDR2 SQIVND (reference sequence). The CDR3 extends over 16 amino acids. CDR3: CASSREHRALNYGYTF. The CDR3 bases are TGTGCCAGTAGTAGAGAGCACAGAGCCCTTAACTATGGCTACACCTTC.

This rearrangement joins TRBV28 to TRBJ2-5; 10 nucleotides match TRBD2. The V gene end was trimmed by 7 bases and the J gene end by 4 bases; junction bases not matched to a gene: 3. The germline V gene encodes CDR1 MDHEN and CDR2 SYDVKM. The CDR3 has 13 amino acids. The CDR3 here is CASIASGRETQYF. The CDR3 DNA reads as TGTGCCAGCATAGCTAGCGGGAGAGAGACCCAGTACTTC.

J is TRBJ1-5 and V is TRBV30; no definite D call. The germline gives CDR1 GTSNPN, CDR2 SVGIG (reference sequence). The CDR3 extends over 15 amino acids. The V end was cut by 1 base, the J end by 2 bases, with 12 bases between. The CDR3 region has the DNA TGTGCCTGGAGTGGTAACATTGGTGGCAATCAGCCCCAGCATTTT. As protein: CAWSGNIGGNQPQHF.

The V gene is TRBV11-2, the J gene TRBJ1-4; maybe TRBD1 (6 bases). Germline loops: CDR1 SGHAT, CDR2 FQNNGV. The CDR3 length is 15 residues. Trimming took 1 base from V and 5 from J, leaving 11 bases between them. CDR3 protein: CASSLVGGPNEKLFF. CDR3 DNA sequence: TGTGCCAGCAGCTTAGTGGGGGGGCCAAATGAAAAACTGTTTTTT.

The V call is TRBV19, the J call TRBJ2-1; possibly TRBD2 for D (5 bases). Germline V gene lookup returns CDR1 LNHDA and CDR2 SQIVND (reference sequence). The CDR3 is 15 amino acids. With 5 bases removed from V and 6 bases from J, the gap between germline ends came to 17 bases. The CDR3 reads CASSVTGIRGNEQFF. The CDR3 region has the DNA TGTGCCAGTAGTGTGACGGGGATTCGTGGCAATGAGCAGTTCTTC.

The CDR3 region is CASSYSGTGSYEQYF. As DNA, the CDR3 is TGTGCCAGCAGTTACTCCGGGACAGGGTCCTACGAGCAGTACTTC. V and J are TRBV6-2 or TRBV6-3 and TRBJ2-7; 9 positions agree with TRBD1. There are 15 residues in the CDR3. V lost 0 bases and J lost 1; bases outside the gene matches: 1. CDR1 is MNHEY, CDR2 SVGEGT, per germline.

This clone has only one observation. The gene calls are TRBV11-2 and TRBJ1-1; possible D gene TRBD1, 6 bases. Trimming stripped 0 bases from V and 4 bases from J, with 12 bases between. CDR1 SGHAT and CDR2 FQNNGV come from the germline V gene. There are 15 residues in the CDR3. The CDR3: CASSLEQGRGTEAFF. The CDR3 DNA sequence: TGTGCCAGCAGCTTAGAACAGGGCCGAGGCACTGAAGCTTTCTTT.

The V and J genes are TRBV6-4 and TRBJ2-1; a weak D match, TRBD1 (5 bases). The V gene's germline CDR1 is MRHNA and CDR2 SNTAGT. There are 14 residues in the CDR3. Between the trimmed V and J ends, which lost 4 bases and 9 bases, there was a span of 16 bases. The CDR3 reads CASSVSVQAGEQFF. CDR3 sequence (DNA): TGTGCCAGCAGTGTGAGTGTACAGGCAGGTGAGCAGTTCTTC.

The rearrangement uses TRBV5-1 and TRBJ2-7; 12 bases map to TRBD1. The V gene's germline CDR1 is SGHRS and CDR2 YFSETQ. This CDR3 region has 14 residues. Trimming at V came to 7 bases and at J to 6 bases, leaving 8 bases not matched to a gene. The CDR3 DNA sequence: TGCGCCAGCGCCTCCGGGACAGGGGGCTTCGAGCAGTACTTC. Amino acids: CASASGTGGFEQYF.

This rearrangement joins TRBV11-2 to TRBJ1-3; 7 bases map to TRBD1. The V gene end was trimmed by 3 bases and the J gene end by 0 bases; junction bases not matched to a gene: 5. The CDR3 has 16 residues. Germline-derived CDR1 and CDR2 are SGHAT and FQNNGV. In DNA form, the CDR3 reads TGTGCCAGCAGCTTGGGACAGATAGGCTCTGGAAACACCATATATTTT. This translates into CASSLGQIGSGNTIYF.

As concerns this clone: Sequence at one end of the junction differs from germline and may be a read error. The gene calls are TRBV27 and TRBJ2-3, with 9 bases aligning to TRBD2. The CDR3 contains 19 residues. Germline CDR1 MNHEY, CDR2 SMNVEV (reference sequence). The DNA of the CDR3 is TGTGCCAGCAGGGGGACTCGCGGGGGGGCCGGTTCTTCCACACATACGCAGTATTTT. It is translated as CASRGTRGGAGSSTHTQYF.

The V gene is TRBV5-4, the J gene TRBJ2-1; weak D call: TRBD1 (5 bases). The CDR3 is 16 amino acids. V lost 4 bases and J 2 bases, leaving 16 bases between the germline ends. Germline CDR1 and CDR2: SGHNT and YYREEE (reference sequence). CDR3 DNA: TGTGCCAGCAGCAACGCGCGGAGCAGGGCCTACAATGAGCAGTTCTTC. Its protein is CASSNARSRAYNEQFF.

This clone occurred a few times. The chain uses TRBV6-5 and TRBJ1-3; maybe TRBD1 (5 bases). The CDR3 length is 14 residues. V gave up 9 bases and J gave up 8 bases, with 20 bases separating them. Germline values: CDR1 MNHEY, CDR2 SVGAGI. The CDR3 reads CASSRDGGRDTIYF. CDR3 in DNA: TGTGCCAGTTCCCGGGACGGGGGAAGGGACACCATATATTTT.

The chain carries TRBV2 and TRBJ2-3; D not resolved. Trimming cost V 10 bases and J 8 bases, with 25 bases left between them. From germline, CDR1 is SNHLY and CDR2 FYNNEI. This CDR3 is 15 amino acids long. CDR3 residues: CANEPLAIAPGTQYF. CDR3 DNA: TGTGCCAACGAACCCTTAGCTATTGCCCCGGGTACGCAGTATTTT.

The chain has TRBV6-1 and TRBJ2-7; 11 nucleotides align to TRBD2. There are 14 residues in the CDR3. The J segment lost 3 bases and the V segment lost 7 bases, leaving 5 bases of the junction unmatched. CDR1 MNHNS and CDR2 SASEGT come from the germline V gene. Written as DNA, the CDR3 is TGTGCCAGCACCGACGGGACTAGCGGCTACGAGCAGTACTTC. This translates into CASTDGTSGYEQYF.

V gene TRBV5-8 combines with J gene TRBJ1-1; 7 nucleotides agree with TRBD1. V lost 0 bases, J lost 6 bases, and 2 bases stayed unmatched. Germline values: CDR1 SGHTS, CDR2 YDEGEE. The CDR3 runs to 13 residues. DNA for the CDR3: TGTGCCAGCAGCTTGGCCCAGGGGGCTGAAGCTTTCTTT. As protein: CASSLAQGAEAFF.

The chain links TRBV19 to TRBJ2-3; tentatively, D is TRBD2 (6 bases). The V end was cut by 4 bases, the J end by 1 base, with 15 bases between. CDR1 and CDR2 (germline): LNHDA, SQIVND (reference sequence). The CDR3 contains 16 residues. CDR3 in DNA: TGTGCCAGTAGTAAAAAGCTGGAGGGAGGCACAGATACGCAGTATTTT. Translation: CASSKKLEGGTDTQYF. The variable domain in full, with the rest retrieved from reference TRBV19 and TRBJ2-3, is DGGITQSPKYLFRKEGQNVTLSCEQNLNHDAMYWYRQDPGQGLRLIYYSQIVNDFQKGDIAEGYSVSREKKESFPLTVTSAQKNPTAFYLCASSKKLEGGTDTQYFGPGTRLTVL.

This clone was picked up one time. V is TRBV6-2 or TRBV6-3 and J is TRBJ1-1; D is possibly TRBD1 (5 bases). V lost 5 bases to trimming and J lost 2 bases, with 12 bases between them. Germline assignment: CDR1 MNHEY and CDR2 SVGEGT. CDR3 size: 14 residues. The CDR3 reads CASSPPGGNTEAFF. In nucleotides, the CDR3 is TGTGCCAGCAGTCCCCCCGGGGGTAACACTGAAGCTTTCTTT.